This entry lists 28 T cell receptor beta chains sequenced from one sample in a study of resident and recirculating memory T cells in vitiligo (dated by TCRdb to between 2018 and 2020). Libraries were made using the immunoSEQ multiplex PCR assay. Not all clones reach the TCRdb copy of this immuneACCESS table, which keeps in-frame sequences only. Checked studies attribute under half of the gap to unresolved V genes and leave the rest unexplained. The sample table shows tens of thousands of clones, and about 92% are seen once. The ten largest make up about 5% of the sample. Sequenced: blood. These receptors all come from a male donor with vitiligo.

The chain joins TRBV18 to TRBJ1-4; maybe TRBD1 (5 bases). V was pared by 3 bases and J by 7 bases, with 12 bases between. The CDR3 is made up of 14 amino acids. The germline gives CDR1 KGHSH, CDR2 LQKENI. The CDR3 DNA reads TGTGCCAGCTCACCTGGGAGGGGACGTGAAAAACTGTTTTTT. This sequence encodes CASSPGRGREKLFF.

CDR3 bases: TGTGCCAGCACGGGGGGGGAAGAGACCCAGTACTTC. Protein product: CASTGGEETQYF. V and J are TRBV6-4 and TRBJ2-5, with 8 bases matching TRBD2. Germline CDR1 and CDR2: MRHNA and SNTAGT. Trimming took 7 bases from V and 3 from J; bases not matched to a gene: 1. This CDR3 spans 12 amino acids.

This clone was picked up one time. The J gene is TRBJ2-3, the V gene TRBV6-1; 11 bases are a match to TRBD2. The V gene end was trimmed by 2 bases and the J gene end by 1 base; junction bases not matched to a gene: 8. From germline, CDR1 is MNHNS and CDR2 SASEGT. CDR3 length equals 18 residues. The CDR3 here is CASSEIAGGLGGTDTQYF. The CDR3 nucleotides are TGTGCCAGCAGTGAAATAGCGGGAGGGCTGGGGGGCACAGATACGCAGTATTTT.

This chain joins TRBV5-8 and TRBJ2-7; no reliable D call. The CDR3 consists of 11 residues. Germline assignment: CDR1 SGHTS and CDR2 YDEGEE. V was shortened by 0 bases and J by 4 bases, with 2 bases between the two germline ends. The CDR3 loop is CASSLAYEQYF. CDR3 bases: TGTGCCAGCAGCTTGGCGTACGAGCAGTACTTC.

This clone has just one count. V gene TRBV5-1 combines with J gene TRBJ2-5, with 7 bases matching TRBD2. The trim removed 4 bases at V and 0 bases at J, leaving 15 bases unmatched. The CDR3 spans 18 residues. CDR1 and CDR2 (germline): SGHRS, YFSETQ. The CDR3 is CASSLTPRDGGYQETQYF. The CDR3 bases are TGCGCCAGCAGCCTAACTCCTCGGGACGGGGGGTACCAAGAGACCCAGTACTTC.

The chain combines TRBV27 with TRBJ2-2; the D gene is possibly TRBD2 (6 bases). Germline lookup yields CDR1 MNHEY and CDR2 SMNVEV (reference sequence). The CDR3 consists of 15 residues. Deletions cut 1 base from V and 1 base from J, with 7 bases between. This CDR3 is CASSLFSGNTGELFF. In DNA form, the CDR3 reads TGTGCCAGCAGTTTATTTAGCGGGAACACCGGGGAGCTGTTTTTT.

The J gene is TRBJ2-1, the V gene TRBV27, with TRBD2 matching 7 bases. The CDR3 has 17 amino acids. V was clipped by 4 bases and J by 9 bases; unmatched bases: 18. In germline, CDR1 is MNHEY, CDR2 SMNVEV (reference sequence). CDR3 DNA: TGTGCCAGCAGTTGGTCGATTTCGTGGGGCGGGAGAGTTGAGCAGTTCTTC. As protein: CASSWSISWGGRVEQFF.

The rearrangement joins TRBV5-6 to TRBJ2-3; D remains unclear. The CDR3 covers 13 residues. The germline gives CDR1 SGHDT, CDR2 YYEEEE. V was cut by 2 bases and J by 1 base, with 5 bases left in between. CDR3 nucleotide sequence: TGTGCCAGCAGCTTTCTAGGCACAGATACGCAGTATTTT. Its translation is CASSFLGTDTQYF.

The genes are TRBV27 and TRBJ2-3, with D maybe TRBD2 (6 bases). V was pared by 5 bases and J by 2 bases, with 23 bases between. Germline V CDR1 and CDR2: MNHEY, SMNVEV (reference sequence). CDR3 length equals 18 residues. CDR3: CASSPRMERAGVTDTQYF. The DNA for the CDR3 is TGTGCCAGCAGTCCAAGGATGGAGCGAGCGGGCGTCACAGATACGCAGTATTTT.

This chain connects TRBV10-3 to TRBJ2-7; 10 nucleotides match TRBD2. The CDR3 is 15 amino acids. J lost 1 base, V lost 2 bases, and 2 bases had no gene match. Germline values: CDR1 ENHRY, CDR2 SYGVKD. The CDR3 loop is CAISEASGSSYEQYF. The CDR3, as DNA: TGTGCCATCAGTGAGGCTAGCGGGAGTTCCTACGAGCAGTACTTC.

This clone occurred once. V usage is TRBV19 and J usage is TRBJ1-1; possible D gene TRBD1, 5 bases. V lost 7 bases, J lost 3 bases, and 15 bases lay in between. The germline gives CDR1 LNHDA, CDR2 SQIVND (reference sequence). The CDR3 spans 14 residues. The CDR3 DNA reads TGTGCCAGTACCCCCCACTTAGGGGACACTGAAGCTTTCTTT. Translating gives CASTPHLGDTEAFF.

CDR3: CASSIQGIYSKNIQYF. The CDR3 DNA is TGTGCCAGCAGCATACAGGGCATATATTCCAAAAACATTCAGTACTTC. V is TRBV21-1 and J is TRBJ2-4; TRBD1, as called in the table, went unchecked against the DNA. TRBV21-1 is noted as a pseudogene. The CDR3 extends over 16 amino acids.

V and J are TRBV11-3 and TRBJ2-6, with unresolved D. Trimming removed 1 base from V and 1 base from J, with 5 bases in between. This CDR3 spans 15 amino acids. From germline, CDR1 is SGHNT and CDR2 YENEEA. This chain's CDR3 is CASSLAVSGANVLTF. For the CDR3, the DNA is TGTGCCAGCAGCTTAGCCGTGTCTGGGGCCAACGTCCTGACTTTC.

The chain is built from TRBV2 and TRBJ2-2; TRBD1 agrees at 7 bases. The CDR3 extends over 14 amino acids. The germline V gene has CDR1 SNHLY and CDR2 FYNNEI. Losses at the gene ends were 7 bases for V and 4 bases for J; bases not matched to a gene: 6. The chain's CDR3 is CASKGGARTGELFF. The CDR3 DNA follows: TGTGCCAGCAAAGGGGGCGCACGCACCGGGGAGCTGTTTTTT.

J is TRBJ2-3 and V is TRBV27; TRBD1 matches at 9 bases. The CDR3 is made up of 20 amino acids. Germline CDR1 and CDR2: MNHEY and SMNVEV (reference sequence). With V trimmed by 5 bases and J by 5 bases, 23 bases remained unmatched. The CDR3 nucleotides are TGTGCCAGCAGTGCAAACGGACAGGGGCCGCCCTGGCCTTCGGGAGATACGCAGTATTTT. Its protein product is CASSANGQGPPWPSGDTQYF.

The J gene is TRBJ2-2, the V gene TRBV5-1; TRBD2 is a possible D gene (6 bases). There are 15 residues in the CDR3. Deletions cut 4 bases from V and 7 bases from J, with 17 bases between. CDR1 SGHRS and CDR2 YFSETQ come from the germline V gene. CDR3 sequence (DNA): TGCGCCAGCAGCCTCCCGGGCCCCGGGGGCGGGGAGCTGTTTTTT. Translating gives CASSLPGPGGGELFF.

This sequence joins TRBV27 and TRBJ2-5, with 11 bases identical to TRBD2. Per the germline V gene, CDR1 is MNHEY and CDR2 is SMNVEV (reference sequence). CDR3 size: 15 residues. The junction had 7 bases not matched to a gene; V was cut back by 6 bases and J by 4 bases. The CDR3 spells CASRVAGGQGETQYF. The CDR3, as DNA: TGTGCCAGCAGAGTAGCGGGAGGGCAGGGAGAGACCCAGTACTTC.

The CDR3 loop is CASTWTGGKDTQYF. CDR3 nucleotides: TGTGCCAGCACGTGGACAGGGGGCAAAGATACGCAGTATTTT. The chain carries TRBV27 and TRBJ2-3; 11 positions match TRBD1. The CDR3 totals 14 residues. In germline, CDR1 is MNHEY, CDR2 SMNVEV (reference sequence). J was trimmed by 5 bases and V by 7 bases; bases with no gene match: 5.

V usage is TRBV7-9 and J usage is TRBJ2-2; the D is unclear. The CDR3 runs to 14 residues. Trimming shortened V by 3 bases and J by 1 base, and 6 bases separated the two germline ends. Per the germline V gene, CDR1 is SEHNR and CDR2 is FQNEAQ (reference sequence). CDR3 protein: CASSFSRNTGELFF. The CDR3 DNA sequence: TGTGCCAGCAGCTTTTCGCGGAACACCGGGGAGCTGTTTTTT. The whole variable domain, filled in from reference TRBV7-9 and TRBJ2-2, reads DTGVSQNPRHKITKRGQNVTFRCDPISEHNRLYWYRQTLGQGPEFLTYFQNEAQLEKSRLLSDRFSAERPKGSFSTLEIQRTEQGDSAMYLCASSFSRNTGELFFGEGSRLTVL.

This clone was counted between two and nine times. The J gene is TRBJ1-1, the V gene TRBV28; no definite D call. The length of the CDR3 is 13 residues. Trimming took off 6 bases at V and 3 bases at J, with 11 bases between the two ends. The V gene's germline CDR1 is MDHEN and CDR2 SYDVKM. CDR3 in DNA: TGTGCCAGCAGGCTACCCCTGGACACTGAAGCTTTCTTT. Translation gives CASRLPLDTEAFF.

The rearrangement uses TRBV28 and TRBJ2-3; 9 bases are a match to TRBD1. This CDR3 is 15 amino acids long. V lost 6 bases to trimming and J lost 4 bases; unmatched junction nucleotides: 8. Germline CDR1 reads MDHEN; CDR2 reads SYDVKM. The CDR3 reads CASSYGTGWPDTQYF. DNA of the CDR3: TGTGCCAGCAGCTATGGGACAGGGTGGCCAGATACGCAGTATTTT.

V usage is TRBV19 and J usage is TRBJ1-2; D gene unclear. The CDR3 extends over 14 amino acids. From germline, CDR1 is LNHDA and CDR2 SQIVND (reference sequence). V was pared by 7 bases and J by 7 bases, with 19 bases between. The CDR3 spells CASTTGPLEGGYTF. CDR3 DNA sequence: TGTGCCAGTACCACGGGTCCCTTAGAGGGTGGCTACACCTTC.

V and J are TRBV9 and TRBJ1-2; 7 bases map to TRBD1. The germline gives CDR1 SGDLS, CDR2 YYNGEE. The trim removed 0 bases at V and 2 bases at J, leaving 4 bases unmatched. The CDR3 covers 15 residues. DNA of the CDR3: TGTGCCAGCAGCGTAGCCCCACAGGGGAACTATGGCTACACCTTC. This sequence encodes CASSVAPQGNYGYTF.

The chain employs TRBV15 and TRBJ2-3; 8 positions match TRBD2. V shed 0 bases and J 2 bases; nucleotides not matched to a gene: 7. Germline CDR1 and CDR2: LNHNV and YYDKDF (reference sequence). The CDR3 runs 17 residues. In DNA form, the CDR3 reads TGTGCCACCAGCAGAGATTTCGGGGGGGGTCCCACAGATACGCAGTATTTT. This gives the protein CATSRDFGGGPTDTQYF.

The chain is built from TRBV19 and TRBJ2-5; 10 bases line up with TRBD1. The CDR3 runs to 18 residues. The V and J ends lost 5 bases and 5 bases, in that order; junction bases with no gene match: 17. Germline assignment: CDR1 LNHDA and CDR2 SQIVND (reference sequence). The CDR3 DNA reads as TGTGCCAGTAGTGAAAGCCCCCCGGGACAGGGGTCTTTTGAGACCCAGTACTTC. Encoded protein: CASSESPPGQGSFETQYF.

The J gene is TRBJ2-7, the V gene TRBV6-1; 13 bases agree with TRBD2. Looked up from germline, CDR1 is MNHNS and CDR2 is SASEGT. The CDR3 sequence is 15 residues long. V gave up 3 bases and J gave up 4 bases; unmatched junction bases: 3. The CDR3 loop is CASSERLAGGYEQYF. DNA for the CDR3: TGTGCCAGCAGTGAGAGACTAGCGGGGGGTTACGAGCAGTACTTC.

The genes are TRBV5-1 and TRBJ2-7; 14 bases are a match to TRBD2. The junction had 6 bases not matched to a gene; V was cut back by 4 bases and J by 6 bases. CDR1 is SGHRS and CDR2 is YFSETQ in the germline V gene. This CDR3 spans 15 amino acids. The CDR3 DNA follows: TGCGCCAGCAGCCGATCCGGACTAGCGGGAGGCGAGCAGTACTTC. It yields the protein CASSRSGLAGGEQYF.

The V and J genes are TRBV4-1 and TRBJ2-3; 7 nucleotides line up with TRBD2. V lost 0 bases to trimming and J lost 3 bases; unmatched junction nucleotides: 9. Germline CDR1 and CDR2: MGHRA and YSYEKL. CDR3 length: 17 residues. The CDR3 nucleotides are TGCGCCAGCAGCCAAGATATCGGGGGAGGGCCGACAGATACGCAGTATTTT. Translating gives CASSQDIGGGPTDTQYF.